The rows below give T cell receptor beta chains drawn from one sample of a study of early T cells in non-severe SARS-CoV-2 infection. One entry per CDR3 protein, called by TCRdb with MiXCR from the 5' RACE reads. The table has fewer than 85,000 distinct CDR3 sequences, 11% seen once. Here the sequenced sample was whole blood, taken at baseline. These receptors came from an adult who was a healthcare worker with PCR-confirmed SARS-CoV-2 infection or an uninfected control (not recorded which). Each CDR3 is given with its conserved first and last residue. A D gene is named only where the DNA matches it firmly. Clone size is not always given. Where it is, it says once, few, many or a class for expanded clones.

>TRBJ2-5|TRBV6-6|NA|NA
TGTGCCAGCCTCGATCAGGACGGGGAGACCCAGTACTTC
CASLDQDGETQYF
>TRBJ1-6|TRBV30|NA|NA
TGTGCCTGGAGTGCGTTTGGATTGTATAATTCACCCCTCCACTTT
CAWSAFGLYNSPLHF
>TRBJ2-3|TRBV5-1|few|NA
TGCGCCAGCAGCTTGGAGGGGGTAACGCAGTATTTT
CASSLEGVTQYF
>TRBJ2-1|TRBV20-1|few|NA
TGCAGTGCTAGAGATATCGGGGGCACCTACAATGAGCAGTTCTTC
CSARDIGGTYNEQFF
>TRBJ1-2|TRBV9|NA|TRBD1
TGTACCAGCAGCGTCGGACAGGGGGCACACTATGGCTACACCTTC
CTSSVGQGAHYGYTF
>TRBJ2-5|TRBV7-8|NA|TRBD2
TGTGCCACATCTAGCGGGGGGGCGAAGACCCAGTACTTC
CATSSGGAKTQYF
>TRBJ2-7|TRBV29-1|NA|TRBD1
TGCAGCGTTCGGGACAGCTCCTACGAGCAGTACTTC
CSVRDSSYEQYF
>TRBJ2-2|TRBV7-9|NA|TRBD2
TGTGCCAGCAGCTTACAGCTAGCGGCGAACACCGGGGAGCTGTTTTTT
CASSLQLAANTGELFF
>TRBJ2-4|TRBV29-1|medium-sized|TRBD1
TGCAGCGTTGGTCCTGGACAGGGCATTCAGTACTTC
CSVGPGQGIQYF
>TRBJ2-1|TRBV6-1|few|TRBD2
TGTGCCAGCGGGACTAGCGGGGTCTACAATGAGCAGTTCTTC
CASGTSGVYNEQFF
>TRBJ1-5|TRBV27|NA|TRBD1
TGTGCCAGCAGTTTCAGTGCACAGGGGGGCAGTCAGCCCCAGCATTTT
CASSFSAQGGSQPQHF
>TRBJ2-2|TRBV5-1|many|NA
TGCGCCAGCAGCTTGGCTGGTTTGAACACCGGGGAGCTGTTTTTT
CASSLAGLNTGELFF
>TRBJ1-1|TRBV5-4|many|NA
TGTGCCAGCAGCGACGGACAGATGAACACTGAAGCTTTCTTT
CASSDGQMNTEAFF
>TRBJ2-7|TRBV20-1|NA|TRBD1
TGCAGTGCTACCGGGACAGGGATCCACGAGCAGTACTTC
CSATGTGIHEQYF
>TRBJ2-5|TRBV7-9|many|NA
TGTGCCAGCAGCTATAGCGGAGGGTACCAAGAGACCCAGTACTTC
CASSYSGGYQETQYF
>TRBJ2-3|TRBV7-2|many|NA
TGTGCCAGCAGCTTTAGACCGGGACTTGGCACAGATACGCAGTATTTT
CASSFRPGLGTDTQYF
>TRBJ2-2|TRBV28|many|NA
TGTGCCAGCACCTCTGGAGGGACTTCAAGGGAGCTGTTTTTT
CASTSGGTSRELFF
>TRBJ2-3|TRBV6-2/TRBV6-3|NA|TRBD1
TGTGCCAACAGTTCGGACAGGGAAATAGATACGCAGTATTTT
CANSSDREIDTQYF
>TRBJ2-5|TRBV5-1|NA|TRBD2
TGCGCCAGCAGCCCCCAGAATAGCGGGGTGGGCGAGACCCAGTACTTC
CASSPQNSGVGETQYF
>TRBJ1-5|TRBV27|many|NA
TGTGCCAGCAGTTTTTCAGGGGTTAACAATCAGCCCCAGCATTTT
CASSFSGVNNQPQHF
>TRBJ2-1|TRBV20-1|NA|TRBD1
TGCAGTGCTAGAGATCAGGGGGCAATAATGTACAATGAGCAGTTCTTC
CSARDQGAIMYNEQFF
>TRBJ2-6|TRBV18|few|NA
TGTGCCAGCTCACCAGCGAGGGGCGCAGGGGCCAACGTCCTGACTTTC
CASSPARGAGANVLTF
>TRBJ2-3|TRBV7-2|few|NA
TGTGCCAGCAGCGTATGGGCGGGGAGTAGCACAGATACGCAGTATTTT
CASSVWAGSSTDTQYF
>TRBJ1-1|TRBV10-3|many|TRBD1
TGTGCCATCAGTGGAGGGACAGGGACGGGTGAAGCTTTCTTT
CAISGGTGTGEAFF
>TRBJ1-2|TRBV7-9|few|NA
TGTGCCAGCAGCCGCGACAGCCTCTATGGCTACACCTTC
CASSRDSLYGYTF
>TRBJ1-5|TRBV7-6|many|NA
TGTGCCAGCAGCTCATACATGGGCAATCAGCCCCAGCATTTT
CASSSYMGNQPQHF
>TRBJ2-5|TRBV5-1|many|NA
TGCGCCAGCAGCCTATCCTTCGGCGGGATTCAAGAGACCCAGTACTTC
CASSLSFGGIQETQYF
>TRBJ2-2|TRBV19|few|TRBD1
TGTGCCAGTAGTAACCAAAGGGGGCACACCGGGGAGCTGTTTTTT
CASSNQRGHTGELFF
>TRBJ2-5|TRBV5-1|NA|TRBD2
TGTGCCAGCAGTCTAGCGGCAGCTCAAGAGACCCAGTACTTC
CASSLAAAQETQYF
>TRBJ2-7|TRBV28|NA|NA
TGTGCCAGCAGTCTGCACTACGAGCAGTACTTC
CASSLHYEQYF
>TRBJ2-7|TRBV20-1|NA|TRBD2
TGCAGTGCTAGAGTCCTACGGGGGGGCCCCTACGAGCAGTACTTC
CSARVLRGGPYEQYF
>TRBJ2-7|TRBV20-1|NA|TRBD2
TGCAGTGCCAGTAGCGGGGGCGAGCAGTACTTC
CSASSGGEQYF
>TRBJ2-3|TRBV11-2|many|NA
TGTGCCAGCAGCCACAGGACTTTCTTCACAGATACGCAGTATTTT
CASSHRTFFTDTQYF
>TRBJ2-3|TRBV29-1|many|NA
TGCAGCGTTCAACCAGGGGAGCGGACAGATACGCAGTATTTT
CSVQPGERTDTQYF
>TRBJ2-3|TRBV2|NA|NA
TGTGCCAGCAGTGCAAGGAGATCTAGCACAGATACGCAGTATTTT
CASSARRSSTDTQYF
>TRBJ2-1|TRBV7-2|NA|TRBD2
TGTGCCAGCAGCTTCTACCCCCTCCAAGCGGGGGCCCCTAAGGGCAATGAGCAGTTCTTC
CASSFYPLQAGAPKGNEQFF
>TRBJ1-5|TRBV28|many|NA
TGTGCCAGCAGCCCGTGGCAGGGTAGTCAGCCCCAGCATTTT
CASSPWQGSQPQHF
>TRBJ1-1|TRBV5-1|few|TRBD1
TGCGCCAGCAGCTTGGGTCAGGGGGCTGAAGCTTTCTTT
CASSLGQGAEAFF
>TRBJ1-3|TRBV29-1|NA|NA
TGCAGCGTTGAGTCTTTGACAGGAAACACCATATATTTT
CSVESLTGNTIYF
>TRBJ2-1|TRBV11-2|few|NA
TGTGCCAGCAGCTTGAGGCGTGTTCCGGACAATGAGCAGTTCTTC
CASSLRRVPDNEQFF
>TRBJ1-6|TRBV9|many|NA
TGTGCCAGCAGCGTAGGCGACTCCTATAATTCACCCCTCCACTTT
CASSVGDSYNSPLHF
>TRBJ1-5|TRBV18|few|NA
TGTGCCAGCTCGCCCCATAGCAATCAGCCCCAGCATTTT
CASSPHSNQPQHF
>TRBJ1-5|TRBV7-9|few|TRBD1
TGTGCCAGCAGTGGACAGGTCGGGCAGCCCCAGCATTTT
CASSGQVGQPQHF
>TRBJ1-6|TRBV2|few|TRBD1
TGTGCCAGCAGCACGGACAGGGGAGGGTCACCCCTCCACTTT
CASSTDRGGSPLHF
>TRBJ1-1|TRBV29-1|NA|TRBD1
TGCAGCGGTATGACAGGGCCTGAAGCTTTCTTT
CSGMTGPEAFF
>TRBJ2-5|TRBV5-1|few|TRBD1
TGCGCCAGCAGCCCCCTCATAACAGGGGGCTTAGAGACCCAGTACTTC
CASSPLITGGLETQYF
>TRBJ2-1|TRBV15|few|NA
TGTGCCACCAGCAGAGATCTCGAGACAGGGAGGACCTACAATGAGCAGTTCTTC
CATSRDLETGRTYNEQFF
>TRBJ2-7|TRBV30|few|NA
TGTGCCTGGAGTGACCAGGATTCCGAGCAGTACTTC
CAWSDQDSEQYF
>TRBJ1-4|TRBV4-3|NA|NA
TGCGCCAGCAGCCAAGTTGGGTGGGGAATTAATGAAAAACTGTTTTTT
CASSQVGWGINEKLFF
>TRBJ2-2|TRBV7-9|NA|NA
TGTGCCAACAGCTTAGTGTCGGCTTACACCGGGGAGCTGTTTTTT
CANSLVSAYTGELFF
>TRBJ2-3|TRBV9|NA|NA
TGTACCAGCAGCTCCAACACAGATACGCAGTATTTT
CTSSSNTDTQYF
>TRBJ1-6|TRBV6-2/TRBV6-3|few|NA
TGTGCCAGCCGAAGAGCGAATTCACCCCTCCACTTT
CASRRANSPLHF
>TRBJ2-5|TRBV6-5|many|NA
TGTGCCAGCGCGGTGTTGATAGGTTCGGGAAGAGCCCAGTACTTC
CASAVLIGSGRAQYF